This T cell receptor (beta chain) emerged from a study of regulatory T cells in long-lasting Graves disease. Study-level results: It was peripheral blood alone, not thyroid tissue, that was studied.

This clonotype was seen a few times. Its specificity is not known. From germline, CDR1 is DFQATT and CDR2 SNEGSKA (reference sequence). Trimming pared 3 bases from V and 1 base from J, leaving 13 bases between. This CDR3 comprises 15 residues. Relying on iRepertoire HTBI primers and Arm-PCR of CDR3 regions, the team built TCR beta libraries. TCRdb called the multiplex PCR reads again in MiXCR, with one record for every CDR3 protein. The data hold some 370,000 distinct CDR3 sequences, with around 21% observed a single time. Time point denoted: persistent/refractory GD, antithyroid drugs over 5 years with positive TRAb. Extracted RNA from PBMCs served as the source of the TCR library.

The TCR originated in a female donor with Graves disease. Material: peripheral blood mononuclear cells (PBMCs), obtained when the disease was refractory, from a patient treated with antithyroid drugs. The chain is built from TRBV20-1 and TRBJ1-3, with D unclear. The CDR3, as DNA: TGCAGTGCTAGCGATCAAGGGTATTCTGGAAACACCATATATTTT. Translating it yields CSASDQGYSGNTIYF.